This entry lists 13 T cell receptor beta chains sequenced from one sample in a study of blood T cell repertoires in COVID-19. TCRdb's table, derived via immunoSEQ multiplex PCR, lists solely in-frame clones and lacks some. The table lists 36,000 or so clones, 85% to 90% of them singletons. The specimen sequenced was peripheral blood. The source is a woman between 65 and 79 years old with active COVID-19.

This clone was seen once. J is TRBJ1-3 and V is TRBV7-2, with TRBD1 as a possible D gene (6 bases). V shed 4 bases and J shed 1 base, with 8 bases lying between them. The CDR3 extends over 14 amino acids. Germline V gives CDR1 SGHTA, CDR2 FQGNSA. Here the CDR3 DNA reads TGTGCCAGCAGCTCGGGACATTCTGGAAACACCATATATTTT. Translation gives CASSSGHSGNTIYF.

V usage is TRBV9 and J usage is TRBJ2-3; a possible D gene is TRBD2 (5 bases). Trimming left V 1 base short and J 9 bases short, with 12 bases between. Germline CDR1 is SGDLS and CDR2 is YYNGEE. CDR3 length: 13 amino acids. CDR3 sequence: CASSVIPSWTQYF. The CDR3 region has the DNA TGTGCCAGCAGCGTAATCCCTAGCTGGACGCAGTATTTT.

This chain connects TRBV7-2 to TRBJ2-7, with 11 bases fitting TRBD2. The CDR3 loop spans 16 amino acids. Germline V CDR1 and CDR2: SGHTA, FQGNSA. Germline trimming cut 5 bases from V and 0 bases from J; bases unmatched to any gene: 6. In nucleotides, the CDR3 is TGTGCCAGCAGCACTAGCGGGGGACTAGCCTCCTACGAGCAGTACTTC. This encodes CASSTSGGLASYEQYF.

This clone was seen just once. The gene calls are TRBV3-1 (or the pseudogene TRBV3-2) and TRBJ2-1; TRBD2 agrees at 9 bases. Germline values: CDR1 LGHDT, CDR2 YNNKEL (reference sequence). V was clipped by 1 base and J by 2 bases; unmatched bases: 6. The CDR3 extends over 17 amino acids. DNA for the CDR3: TGTGCCAGCAGCCAAGGATCCCTAGCGGGGACCTACAATGAGCAGTTCTTC. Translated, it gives CASSQGSLAGTYNEQFF.

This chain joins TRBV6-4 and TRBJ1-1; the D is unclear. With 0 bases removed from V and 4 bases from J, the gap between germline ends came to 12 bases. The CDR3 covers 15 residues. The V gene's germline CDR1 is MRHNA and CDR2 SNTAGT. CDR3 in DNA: TGTGCCAGCAGTGACTCCCCCGGGGAGGGCACTGAAGCTTTCTTT. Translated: CASSDSPGEGTEAFF.

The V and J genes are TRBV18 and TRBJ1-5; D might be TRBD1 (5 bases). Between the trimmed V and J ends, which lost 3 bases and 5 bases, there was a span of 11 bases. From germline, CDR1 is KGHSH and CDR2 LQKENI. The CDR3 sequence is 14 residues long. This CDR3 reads CASSPRWGDQPQHF. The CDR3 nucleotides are TGTGCCAGCTCACCTCGTTGGGGGGATCAGCCCCAGCATTTT.

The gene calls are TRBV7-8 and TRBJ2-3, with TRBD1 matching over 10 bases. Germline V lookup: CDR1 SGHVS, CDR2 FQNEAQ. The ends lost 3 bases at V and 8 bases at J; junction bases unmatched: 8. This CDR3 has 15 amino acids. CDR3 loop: CASSFTGTGVGTQYF. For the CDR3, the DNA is TGTGCCAGCAGCTTTACGGGGACAGGGGTCGGTACGCAGTATTTT.

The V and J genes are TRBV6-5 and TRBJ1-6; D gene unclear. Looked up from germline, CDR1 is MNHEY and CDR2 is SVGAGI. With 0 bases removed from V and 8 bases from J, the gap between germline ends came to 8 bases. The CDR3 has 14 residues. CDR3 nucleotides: TGTGCCAGCAGTTACTCGGGAGCCCATTCACCCCTCCACTTT. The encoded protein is CASSYSGAHSPLHF.

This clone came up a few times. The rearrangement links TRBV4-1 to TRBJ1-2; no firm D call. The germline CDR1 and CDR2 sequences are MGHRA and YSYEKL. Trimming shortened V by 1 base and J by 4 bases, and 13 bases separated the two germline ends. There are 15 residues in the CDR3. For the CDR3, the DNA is TGCGCCAGCAGCCAAGGACGGGAAGGCCGCTATGGCTACACCTTC. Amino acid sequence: CASSQGREGRYGYTF.

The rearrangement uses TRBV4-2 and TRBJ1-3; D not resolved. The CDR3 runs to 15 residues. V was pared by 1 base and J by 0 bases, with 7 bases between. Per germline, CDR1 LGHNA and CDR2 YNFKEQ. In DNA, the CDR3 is TGTGCCAGCAGCCAAGGAGGCAACTCTGGAAACACCATATATTTT. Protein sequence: CASSQGGNSGNTIYF.

CDR3: CASGSGTGDTDTQYF. In nucleotides, the CDR3 is TGTGCTAGTGGTTCCGGGACAGGGGACACAGATACGCAGTATTTT. The J gene is TRBJ2-3, the V gene TRBV12-5, with 10 bases identical to TRBD1. The V gene end was trimmed by 4 bases and the J gene end by 2 bases; junction bases not matched to a gene: 3. The germline gives CDR1 LGHNT, CDR2 FRNRAP. There are 15 residues in the CDR3.

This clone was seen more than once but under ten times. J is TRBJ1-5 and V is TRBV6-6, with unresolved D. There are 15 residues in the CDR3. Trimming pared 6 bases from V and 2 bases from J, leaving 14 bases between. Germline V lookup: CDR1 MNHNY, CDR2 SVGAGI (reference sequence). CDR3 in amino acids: CASSLRKEGNQPQHF. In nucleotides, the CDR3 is TGTGCCAGCAGCCTACGTAAAGAGGGCAATCAGCCCCAGCATTTT.

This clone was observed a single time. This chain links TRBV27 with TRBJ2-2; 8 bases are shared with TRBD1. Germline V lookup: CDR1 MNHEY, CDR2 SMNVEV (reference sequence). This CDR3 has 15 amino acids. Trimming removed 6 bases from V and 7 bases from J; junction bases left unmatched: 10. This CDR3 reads CASSPRGQGGGELFF. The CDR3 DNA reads TGTGCCAGCAGCCCCCGCGGACAGGGCGGCGGGGAGCTGTTTTTT.